This TCR beta chain was sequenced for a study of technical replicates of blood from a few donors. Trimming cost V 3 bases and J 8 bases, with 10 bases left between them. Per the germline V gene, CDR1 is MNHEY and CDR2 is SMNVEV (reference sequence). The CDR3 consists of 13 residues. TCRdb keeps only in-frame clones here, not all; method: immunoSEQ multiplex PCR. The data contain under 95,000 clones, roughly 94% of them seen just once; the ten biggest clones take up approximately 0.25%. Sample: T cells isolated from PBMCs. The rearrangement uses TRBV27 and TRBJ1-4; no definite D call. The sequence derives from a human donor in good health. DNA of the CDR3: TGTGCCAGCAGTTTGGGCAGATTCGAAAAACTGTTTTTT. This sequence encodes CASSLGRFEKLFF. Together with reference TRBV27 and TRBJ1-4, the CDR3 gives the full variable domain: EAQVTQNPRYLITVTGKKLTVTCSQNMNHEYMSWYRQDPGLGLRQIYYSMNVEVTDKGDVPEGYKVSRKEKRNFPLILESPSPNQTSLYFCASSLGRFEKLFFGSGTQLSVL.